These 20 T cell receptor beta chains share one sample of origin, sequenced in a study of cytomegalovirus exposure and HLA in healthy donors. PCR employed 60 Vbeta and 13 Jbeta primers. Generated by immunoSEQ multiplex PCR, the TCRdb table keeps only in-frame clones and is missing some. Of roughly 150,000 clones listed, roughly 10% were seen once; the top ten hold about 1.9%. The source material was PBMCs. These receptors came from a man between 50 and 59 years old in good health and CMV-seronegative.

This CDR3 is CASSPGTGGVTDTQYF. The CDR3, as DNA: TGCGCCAGCAGCCCCGGGACAGGGGGTGTCACAGATACGCAGTATTTT. The V and J genes are TRBV5-1 and TRBJ2-3; 11 bases agree with TRBD1. CDR1 is SGHRS, CDR2 YFSETQ, per germline. This CDR3 spans 16 amino acids. Trimming removed 4 bases from V and 2 bases from J; junction bases left unmatched: 6. The whole variable domain, filled in from reference TRBV5-1 and TRBJ2-3, reads KAGVTQTPRYLIKTRGQQVTLSCSPISGHRSVSWYQQTPGQGLQFLFEYFSETQRNKGNFPGRFSGRQFSNSRSEMNVSTLELGDSALYLCASSPGTGGVTDTQYFGPGTRLTVL.

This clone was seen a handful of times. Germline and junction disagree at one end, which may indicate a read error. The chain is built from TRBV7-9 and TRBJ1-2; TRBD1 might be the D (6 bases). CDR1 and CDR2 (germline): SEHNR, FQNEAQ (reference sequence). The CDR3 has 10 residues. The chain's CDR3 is CASSLAGTLF. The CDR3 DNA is TGTGCCAGCAGCTTAGCCGGGACACTCTTC. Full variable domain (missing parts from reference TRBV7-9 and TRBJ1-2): DTGVSQNPRHKITKRGQNVTFRCDPISEHNRLYWYRQTLGQGPEFLTYFQNEAQLEKSRLLSDRFSAERPKGSFSTLEIQRTEQGDSAMYLCASSLAGTLFGSGTRLTVV.

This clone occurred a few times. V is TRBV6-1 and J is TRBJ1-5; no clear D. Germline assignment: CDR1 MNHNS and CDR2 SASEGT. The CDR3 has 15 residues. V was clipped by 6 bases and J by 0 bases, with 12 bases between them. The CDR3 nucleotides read TGTGCCAGCAGAGCAGGTATACTTAGCAATCAGCCCCAGCATTTT. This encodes CASRAGILSNQPQHF.

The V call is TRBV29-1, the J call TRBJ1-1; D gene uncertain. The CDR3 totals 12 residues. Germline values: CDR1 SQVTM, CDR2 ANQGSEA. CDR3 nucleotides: TGCATCGGCGGTGAAATGAACACTGAAGCTTTCTTT. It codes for CIGGEMNTEAFF.

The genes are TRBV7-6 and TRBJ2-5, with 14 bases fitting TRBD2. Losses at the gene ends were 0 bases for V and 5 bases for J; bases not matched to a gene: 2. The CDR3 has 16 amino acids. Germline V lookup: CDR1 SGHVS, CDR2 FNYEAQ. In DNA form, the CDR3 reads TGTGCCAGCAGCTTAGCGGGACTAGCGGGAGAGGAGACCCAGTACTTC. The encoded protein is CASSLAGLAGEETQYF.

This CDR3 reads CASGSLGSQETQYF. The CDR3 nucleotides read TGTGCCAGCGGGTCCTTGGGCAGCCAAGAGACCCAGTACTTC. The chain couples TRBV21-1 to TRBJ2-5; TRBD1 is taken as the D call from the table, unchecked against the DNA. TRBV21-1 is classified as a pseudogene. This CDR3 spans 14 amino acids.

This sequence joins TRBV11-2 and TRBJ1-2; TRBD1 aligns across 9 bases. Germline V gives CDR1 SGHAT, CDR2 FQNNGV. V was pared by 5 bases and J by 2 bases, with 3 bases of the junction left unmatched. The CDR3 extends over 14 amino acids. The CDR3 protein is CASSPGQGNYGYTF. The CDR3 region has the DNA TGTGCCAGCAGCCCCGGACAGGGGAACTATGGCTACACCTTC.

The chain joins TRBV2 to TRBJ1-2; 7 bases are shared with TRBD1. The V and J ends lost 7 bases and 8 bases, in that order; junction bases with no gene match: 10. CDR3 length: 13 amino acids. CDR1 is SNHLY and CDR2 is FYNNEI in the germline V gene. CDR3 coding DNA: TGTGCCAGCAACGAGGGGGCGATGAAAGGCTACACCTTC. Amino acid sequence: CASNEGAMKGYTF.

The CDR3 region has the DNA TGTGCCAGCAGCCTCCGACAGGGGGCAACCTACGAGCAGTACTTC. As protein: CASSLRQGATYEQYF. The chain joins TRBV11-2 to TRBJ2-7; TRBD1 aligns across 10 bases. V was clipped by 5 bases and J by 2 bases; unmatched bases: 6. Germline V gene sequence: CDR1 SGHAT, CDR2 FQNNGV. The CDR3 runs to 15 residues.

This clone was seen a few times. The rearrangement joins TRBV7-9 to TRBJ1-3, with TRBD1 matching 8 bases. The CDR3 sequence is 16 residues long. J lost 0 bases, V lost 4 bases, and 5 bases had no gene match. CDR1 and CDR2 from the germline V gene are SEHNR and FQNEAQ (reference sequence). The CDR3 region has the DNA TGTGCCAGCAGCTCCTTCGGGACAGGCTCTGGAAACACCATATATTTT. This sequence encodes CASSSFGTGSGNTIYF.

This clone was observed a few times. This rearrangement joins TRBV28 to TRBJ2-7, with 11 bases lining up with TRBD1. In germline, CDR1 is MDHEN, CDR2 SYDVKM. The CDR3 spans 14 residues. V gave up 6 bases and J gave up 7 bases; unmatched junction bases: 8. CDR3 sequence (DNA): TGTGCCAGCAGAGGAGGACAGGGGGCGGGTGAGCAGTACTTC. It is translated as CASRGGQGAGEQYF. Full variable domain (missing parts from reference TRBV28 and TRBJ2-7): DVKVTQSSRYLVKRTGEKVFLECVQDMDHENMFWYRQDPGLGLRLIYFSYDVKMKEKGDIPEGYSVSREKKERFSLILESASTNQTSMYLCASRGGQGAGEQYFGPGTRLTVT.

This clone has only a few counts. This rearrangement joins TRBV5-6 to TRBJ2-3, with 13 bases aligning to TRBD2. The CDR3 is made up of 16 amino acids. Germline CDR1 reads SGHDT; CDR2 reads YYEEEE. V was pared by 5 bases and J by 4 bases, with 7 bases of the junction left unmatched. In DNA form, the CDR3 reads TGTGCCAGCAGTCGCGGACTAGCGGGGGAGGCAGATACGCAGTATTTT. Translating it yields CASSRGLAGEADTQYF. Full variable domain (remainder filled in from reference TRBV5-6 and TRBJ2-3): DAGVTQSPTHLIKTRGQQVTLRCSPKSGHDTVSWYQQALGQGPQFIFQYYEEEERQRGNFPDRFSGHQFPNYSSELNVNALLLGDSALYLCASSRGLAGEADTQYFGPGTRLTVL.

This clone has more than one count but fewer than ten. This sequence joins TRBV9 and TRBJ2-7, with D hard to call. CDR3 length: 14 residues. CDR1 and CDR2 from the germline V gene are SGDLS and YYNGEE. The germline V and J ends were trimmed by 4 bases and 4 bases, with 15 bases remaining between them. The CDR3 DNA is TGTGCCAGCAGCCCGCGCGGCGGAATGTACGAGCAGTACTTC. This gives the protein CASSPRGGMYEQYF.

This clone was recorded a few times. The CDR3 DNA is TGTGCCAGCAGCCACAATTACAATGAGCAGTTCTTC. This gives the protein CASSHNYNEQFF. The chain uses TRBV5-5 and TRBJ2-1; the D is unclear. CDR3 length: 12 amino acids. Per the germline V gene, CDR1 is SGHKS and CDR2 is YYEKEE (reference sequence). Trimming stripped 4 bases from V and 4 bases from J, with 6 bases between.

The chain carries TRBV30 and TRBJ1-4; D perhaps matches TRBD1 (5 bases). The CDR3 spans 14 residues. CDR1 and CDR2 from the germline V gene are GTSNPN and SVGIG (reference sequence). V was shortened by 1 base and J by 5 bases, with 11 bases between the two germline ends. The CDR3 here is CAWSAQWGNEKLFF. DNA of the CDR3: TGTGCCTGGAGTGCTCAATGGGGCAATGAAAAACTGTTTTTT.

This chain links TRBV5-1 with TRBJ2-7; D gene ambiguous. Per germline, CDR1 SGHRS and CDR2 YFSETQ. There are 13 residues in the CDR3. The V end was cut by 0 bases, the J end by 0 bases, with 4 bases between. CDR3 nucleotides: TGCGCCAGCAGCTTGGACAACTCCTACGAGCAGTACTTC. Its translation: CASSLDNSYEQYF.

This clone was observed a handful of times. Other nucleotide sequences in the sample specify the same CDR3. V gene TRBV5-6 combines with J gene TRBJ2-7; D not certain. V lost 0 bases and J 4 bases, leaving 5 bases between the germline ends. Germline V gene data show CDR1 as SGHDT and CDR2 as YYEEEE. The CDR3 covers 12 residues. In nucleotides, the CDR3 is TGTGCCAGCAGCTTGGACAAGTACGAGCAGTACTTC. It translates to CASSLDKYEQYF.

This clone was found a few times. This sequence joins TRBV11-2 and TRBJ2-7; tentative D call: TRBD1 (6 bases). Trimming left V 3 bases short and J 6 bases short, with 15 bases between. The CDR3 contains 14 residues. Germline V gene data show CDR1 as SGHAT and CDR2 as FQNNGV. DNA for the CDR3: TGTGCCAGCAGCTTGGACAGAGGGCTAGGCGAGCAGTACTTC. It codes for CASSLDRGLGEQYF.

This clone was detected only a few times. CDR3 DNA sequence: TGCGCCAGCAGCTACTCATCTACAGGGGTGGGAGAGACCCAGTACTTC. Protein sequence: CASSYSSTGVGETQYF. The genes are TRBV5-1 and TRBJ2-5, with 7 bases that match TRBD1. The CDR3 covers 16 residues. V shed 3 bases, J shed 4 bases, and the junction held 12 bases outside the gene matches. Germline CDR1 is SGHRS and CDR2 is YFSETQ.

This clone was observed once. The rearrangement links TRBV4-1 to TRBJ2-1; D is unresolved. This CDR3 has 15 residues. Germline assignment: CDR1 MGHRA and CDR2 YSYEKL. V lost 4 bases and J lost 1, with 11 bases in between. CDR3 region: CASSRSDRSYNEQFF. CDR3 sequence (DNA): TGCGCCAGCAGCCGCAGCGACCGTTCCTACAATGAGCAGTTCTTC.